This TCR beta chain was retrieved from a study of CD8+ T cells in alopecia areata. Whole-study results and caveats: Especially in alopecia totalis/universalis, lesional scalp showed greater clonality than normal scalp did. In scalp samples, resident alphabeta T cells of normal skin are also sequenced.

About this clone: The antigen is not known.

The ends lost 3 bases at V and 4 bases at J; junction bases unmatched: 13. Germline assignment: CDR1 MNHEY and CDR2 SMNVEV (reference sequence). The CDR3 length is 17 residues. For roughly 5 patients, CD4+ cells were sorted into CD25+CD127- cells. It was from alopecia areata patients that lesional scalp punch biopsies and peripheral blood were collected. The sequencing template was cDNA reverse transcribed from extracted RNA. Clones were read by immunoSEQ multiplex PCR, and TCRdb kept only the in-frame ones, dropping some. The sample carries 8,000 or so clones, 60% to 85% recorded once. Source material: CD4+ Tregs sorted from blood. This chain joins TRBV27 and TRBJ2-7, with 9 bases aligning to TRBD1. This TCR was recovered from a human donor with alopecia areata. CDR3 sequence reads: CASSFKLPGQGVYEQYF. Written as DNA, the CDR3 is TGTGCCAGCAGTTTCAAACTACCGGGACAGGGAGTTTACGAGCAGTACTTC.